Listed below are T cell receptor beta chains from one sample, sequenced in a study of shared clonotypes between healthy human individuals. Using immunoSEQ multiplex PCR, the repertoire was profiled, and TCRdb retains in-frame clones only, with some absent. The sample lists just over 2,000,000 clones, just under 95% occurring once. Specimen: naive CD8+ T cells sorted from blood. These receptors all come from a man aged 18-30 years in good health. Both conserved end residues are part of each CDR3. Each record gives: CDR3 length, J gene, clone size, D gene, V gene, CDR3 protein, CDR3 DNA. The D gene is left open where the match is weak. Clone size is given for some rows only: seen once, a few or many times, or a class if the clone is expanded.

len: 14
j_gene: TRBJ2-3
abundance: .
d_gene: .
v_gene: TRBV10-3
CDR3aa: CAISDGLGTDTQYF
CDR3nt: TGTGCCATCAGTGATGGGCTCGGCACAGATACGCAGTATTTT

len: 15
j_gene: TRBJ1-2
abundance: .
d_gene: TRBD1
v_gene: TRBV5-1
CDR3aa: CASSLDRASNYGYTF
CDR3nt: TGCGCCAGCAGCCTAGACAGGGCATCTAACTATGGCTACACCTTC

len: 16
j_gene: TRBJ2-7
abundance: .
d_gene: .
v_gene: TRBV11-2
CDR3aa: CASSLDGDWGSYEQYF
CDR3nt: TGTGCCAGCAGCTTGGATGGGGACTGGGGGTCCTACGAGCAGTACTTC

len: 13
j_gene: TRBJ2-7
abundance: .
d_gene: .
v_gene: TRBV5-1
CDR3aa: CASSWNGGQPGDF
CDR3nt: TGCGCCAGCAGCTGGAATGGCGGACAGCCAGGGGACTTC

len: 14
j_gene: TRBJ2-7
abundance: .
d_gene: TRBD1
v_gene: TRBV5-6
CDR3aa: CASSGGTGPYEQYF
CDR3nt: TGTGCCAGCAGCGGGGGGACAGGACCCTACGAGCAGTACTTC

len: 18
j_gene: TRBJ1-2
abundance: .
d_gene: .
v_gene: TRBV13
CDR3aa: CASSLGQGNRVLGYGYTF
CDR3nt: TGTGCCAGCAGCTTAGGCCAGGGGAATCGTGTCCTAGGTTATGGCTACACCTTC

len: 17
j_gene: TRBJ2-1
abundance: .
d_gene: TRBD2
v_gene: TRBV4-1
CDR3aa: CASSELHRELAGDEQFF
CDR3nt: TGCGCCAGCAGCGAACTTCATCGGGAGTTAGCGGGGGATGAGCAGTTCTTC

len: 16
j_gene: TRBJ2-3
abundance: .
d_gene: .
v_gene: TRBV9
CDR3aa: CASSANRDTSTDTQYF
CDR3nt: TGTGCCAGCAGCGCAAACCGGGACACTAGCACAGATACGCAGTATTTT

len: 16
j_gene: TRBJ2-7
abundance: .
d_gene: TRBD2
v_gene: TRBV4-1
CDR3aa: CASSHRTSGGIYEQYF
CDR3nt: TGCGCCAGCAGCCATCGTACTAGCGGGGGTATCTACGAGCAGTACTTC

len: 13
j_gene: TRBJ1-5
abundance: .
d_gene: .
v_gene: TRBV2
CDR3aa: CASHLAGKEPQHF
CDR3nt: TGTGCCAGCCACTTAGCGGGGAAGGAGCCCCAGCATTTT

len: 12
j_gene: TRBJ1-1
abundance: .
d_gene: .
v_gene: TRBV7-9
CDR3aa: CASSSQGGEAFF
CDR3nt: TGTGCCAGCAGCTCCCAAGGGGGGGAAGCTTTCTTT

len: 15
j_gene: TRBJ2-7
abundance: once
d_gene: .
v_gene: TRBV6-5
CDR3aa: CASSYGQGLGYEQYF
CDR3nt: TGTGCCAGCAGTTACGGGCAGGGCCTGGGCTACGAGCAGTACTTC

len: 15
j_gene: TRBJ2-7
abundance: .
d_gene: TRBD1
v_gene: TRBV4-1
CDR3aa: CASSQVGQGAREQYF
CDR3nt: TGCGCCAGCAGCCAAGTGGGACAGGGGGCGCGGGAGCAGTACTTC

len: 16
j_gene: TRBJ2-7
abundance: .
d_gene: .
v_gene: TRBV18
CDR3aa: CASSRVPGAGAYEQYF
CDR3nt: TGTGCCAGCTCACGTGTGCCAGGGGCAGGCGCCTACGAGCAGTACTTC

len: 16
j_gene: TRBJ2-5
abundance: .
d_gene: .
v_gene: TRBV7-2
CDR3aa: CASSLVEGELGKTQYF
CDR3nt: TGTGCCAGCAGCTTAGTGGAGGGTGAGCTAGGAAAGACCCAGTACTTC

len: 15
j_gene: TRBJ2-1
abundance: .
d_gene: .
v_gene: TRBV27
CDR3aa: CASSPAVEAYNEQFF
CDR3nt: TGTGCCAGCAGTCCCGCGGTTGAGGCTTACAATGAGCAGTTCTTC

len: 15
j_gene: TRBJ2-7
abundance: .
d_gene: TRBD1
v_gene: TRBV4-1
CDR3aa: CASSQDSGQGYEQYF
CDR3nt: TGCGCCAGCAGCCAAGATTCGGGACAGGGCTACGAGCAGTACTTC

len: 17
j_gene: TRBJ1-5
abundance: .
d_gene: .
v_gene: TRBV19
CDR3aa: CASSKVFQGSSNQPQHF
CDR3nt: TGTGCCAGTAGTAAGGTTTTCCAGGGGAGTAGCAATCAGCCCCAGCATTTT

len: 12
j_gene: TRBJ2-2
abundance: .
d_gene: .
v_gene: TRBV9
CDR3aa: CASSSYTGELFF
CDR3nt: TGTGCCAGCAGCAGCTACACCGGGGAGCTGTTTTTT

len: 15
j_gene: TRBJ2-7
abundance: .
d_gene: TRBD1
v_gene: TRBV9
CDR3aa: CASSAPGTGDYEQYF
CDR3nt: TGTGCCAGCAGCGCCCCCGGGACAGGGGACTACGAGCAGTACTTC

len: 16
j_gene: TRBJ2-2
abundance: .
d_gene: TRBD2
v_gene: TRBV10-2
CDR3aa: CASTPLAGGVPGELFF
CDR3nt: TGCGCCAGCACCCCTTTAGCGGGAGGGGTCCCCGGGGAGCTGTTTTTT

len: 15
j_gene: TRBJ2-5
abundance: .
d_gene: TRBD2
v_gene: TRBV6-5
CDR3aa: CASSYTGGNQETQYF
CDR3nt: TGTGCCAGCAGTTACACCGGGGGGAACCAAGAGACCCAGTACTTC

len: 12
j_gene: TRBJ1-6
abundance: .
d_gene: .
v_gene: TRBV27
CDR3aa: CASSLSNSPLHF
CDR3nt: TGTGCCAGCAGTTTGTCCAATTCACCCCTCCACTTT

len: 14
j_gene: TRBJ2-7
abundance: .
d_gene: .
v_gene: TRBV28
CDR3aa: CASSLAGPYYEQYF
CDR3nt: TGTGCCAGCAGTTTAGCGGGTCCCTACTACGAGCAGTACTTC

len: 18
j_gene: TRBJ2-4
abundance: .
d_gene: .
v_gene: TRBV21-1
CDR3aa: CASSYRVPLRSPKNIQYF
CDR3nt: TGTGCCAGCAGCTACCGGGTCCCGCTCAGGTCTCCCAAAAACATTCAGTACTTC

len: 16
j_gene: TRBJ2-7
abundance: .
d_gene: .
v_gene: TRBV4-2
CDR3aa: CASSQDLASEAYEQYF
CDR3nt: TGTGCCAGCAGCCAAGATTTGGCTAGCGAGGCCTACGAGCAGTACTTC

len: 14
j_gene: TRBJ1-5
abundance: .
d_gene: TRBD1
v_gene: TRBV27
CDR3aa: CASGLTGSNQPQHF
CDR3nt: TGTGCCAGCGGCTTGACAGGGAGCAATCAGCCCCAGCATTTT

len: 14
j_gene: TRBJ1-1
abundance: .
d_gene: .
v_gene: TRBV4-1
CDR3aa: CASSPGRTNTEAFF
CDR3nt: TGCGCCAGCAGCCCGGGACGGACGAACACTGAAGCTTTCTTT

len: 16
j_gene: TRBJ2-1
abundance: .
d_gene: TRBD2
v_gene: TRBV7-2
CDR3aa: CASTRRSGSSYNEQFF
CDR3nt: TGTGCCAGCACCCGCCGTAGCGGGAGCTCCTACAATGAGCAGTTCTTC

len: 14
j_gene: TRBJ2-1
abundance: .
d_gene: TRBD1
v_gene: TRBV6-6
CDR3aa: CASSPGTGGVEQFF
CDR3nt: TGTGCCAGCAGTCCCGGGACAGGGGGCGTTGAGCAGTTCTTC

len: 13
j_gene: TRBJ2-3
abundance: .
d_gene: .
v_gene: TRBV4-3
CDR3aa: CASSQVNTDTQYF
CDR3nt: TGCGCCAGCAGCCAAGTAAATACAGATACGCAGTATTTT

len: 15
j_gene: TRBJ1-2
abundance: once
d_gene: TRBD1
v_gene: TRBV6-1
CDR3aa: CASSDHTDRGYGYTF
CDR3nt: TGTGCCAGCAGTGACCACACTGACAGGGGGTATGGCTACACCTTC

len: 16
j_gene: TRBJ2-2
abundance: .
d_gene: TRBD2
v_gene: TRBV6-4
CDR3aa: CASSPTLRGDAGELFF
CDR3nt: TGTGCCAGCAGCCCGACTTTGCGGGGGGATGCCGGGGAGCTGTTTTTT

len: 16
j_gene: TRBJ2-7
abundance: .
d_gene: TRBD1
v_gene: TRBV6-6
CDR3aa: CASSEIFRDRVNEQYF
CDR3nt: TGTGCCAGCAGCGAAATATTCCGGGACAGGGTTAACGAGCAGTACTTC

len: 11
j_gene: TRBJ2-7
abundance: .
d_gene: .
v_gene: TRBV9
CDR3aa: CASSTGYEQYF
CDR3nt: TGTGCCAGCAGCACCGGCTACGAGCAGTACTTC

len: 15
j_gene: TRBJ1-4
abundance: .
d_gene: TRBD1
v_gene: TRBV11-2
CDR3aa: CASSFQGQPDEKLFF
CDR3nt: TGTGCCAGCAGCTTTCAGGGACAGCCTGATGAAAAACTGTTTTTT

len: 12
j_gene: TRBJ2-7
abundance: .
d_gene: .
v_gene: TRBV6-6
CDR3aa: CATGVSSYEQYF
CDR3nt: TGTGCCACAGGGGTAAGCTCCTACGAGCAGTACTTC

len: 16
j_gene: TRBJ2-5
abundance: .
d_gene: TRBD1
v_gene: TRBV5-1
CDR3aa: CASSLAGQPNQETQYF
CDR3nt: TGCGCCAGCAGCTTGGCGGGACAGCCGAACCAAGAGACCCAGTACTTC

len: 15
j_gene: TRBJ2-7
abundance: .
d_gene: TRBD1
v_gene: TRBV4-1
CDR3aa: CASSQGRGGGYEQYF
CDR3nt: TGCGCCAGCAGCCAAGGACGAGGGGGCGGCTACGAGCAGTACTTC

len: 13
j_gene: TRBJ2-7
abundance: .
d_gene: .
v_gene: TRBV6-1
CDR3aa: CASRSDLGSEQYF
CDR3nt: TGTGCCAGCAGATCCGACTTGGGGAGCGAGCAGTACTTC